This T cell receptor (beta chain) was found in a study of blood T cell repertoires in COVID-19. Study details: Spain, Italy and the United States supplied samples that represented acute and convalescent COVID-19.

CDR3 length equals 15 residues. Trimming removed 2 bases from V and 4 bases from J; junction bases left unmatched: 3. The germline V gene has CDR1 KGHSH and CDR2 LQKENI. Original methodology: Amplifying reference gene primers gave estimates of nucleated cell counts. The data were produced by immunoSEQ multiplex PCR, yet TCRdb's version contains in-frame clones alone and is incomplete. D and trimming come from the DNA, and the V and J calls and clone size come from that table. The data hold under 300,000 clones, with 75% to 90% observed a single time. V usage is TRBV18 and J usage is TRBJ2-2, with 8 bases identical to TRBD1. The TCR was taken from a woman in her thirties or forties with acute or convalescent COVID-19. The sample consisted of peripheral blood. Here the CDR3 DNA reads TGTGCCAGCTCACCAGAGACAGGGGCCACCGGGGAGCTGTTTTTT. Translation: CASSPETGATGELFF.